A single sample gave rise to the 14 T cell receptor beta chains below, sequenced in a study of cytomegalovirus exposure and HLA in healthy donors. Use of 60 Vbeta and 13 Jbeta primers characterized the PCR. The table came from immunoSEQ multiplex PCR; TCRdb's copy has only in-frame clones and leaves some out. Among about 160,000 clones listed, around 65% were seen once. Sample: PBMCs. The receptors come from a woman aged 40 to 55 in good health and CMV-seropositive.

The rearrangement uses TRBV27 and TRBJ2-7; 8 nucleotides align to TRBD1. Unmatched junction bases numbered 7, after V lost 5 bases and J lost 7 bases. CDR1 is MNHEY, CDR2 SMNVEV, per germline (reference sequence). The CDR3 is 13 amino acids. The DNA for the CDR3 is TGTGCCAGCAGTCTCGGACAGGGACGGGAGCAGTACTTC. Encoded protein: CASSLGQGREQYF.

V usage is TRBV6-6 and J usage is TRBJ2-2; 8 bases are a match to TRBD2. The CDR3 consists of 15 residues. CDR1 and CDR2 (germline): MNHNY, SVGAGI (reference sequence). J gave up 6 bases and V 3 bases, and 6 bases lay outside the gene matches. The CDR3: CASSYRTAGAGELFF. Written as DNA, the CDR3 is TGTGCCAGCAGTTATAGGACAGCGGGAGCCGGGGAGCTGTTTTTT.

CDR3 nucleotide sequence: TGCGCCAGCAGCTTGGGCTGGGAGGGCTATGGCTACACCTTC. Amino acid sequence: CASSLGWEGYGYTF. This chain uses TRBV5-1 with TRBJ1-2; D unclear. Trimming left V 0 bases short and J 4 bases short, with 10 bases between. The CDR3 is made up of 14 amino acids. Germline loops: CDR1 SGHRS, CDR2 YFSETQ.

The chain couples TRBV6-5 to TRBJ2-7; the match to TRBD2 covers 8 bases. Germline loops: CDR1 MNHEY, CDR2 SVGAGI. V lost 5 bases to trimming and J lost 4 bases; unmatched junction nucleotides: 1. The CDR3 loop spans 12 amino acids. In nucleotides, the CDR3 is TGTGCCAGCAGTAGCGGGAGTTACGAGCAGTACTTC. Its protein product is CASSSGSYEQYF.

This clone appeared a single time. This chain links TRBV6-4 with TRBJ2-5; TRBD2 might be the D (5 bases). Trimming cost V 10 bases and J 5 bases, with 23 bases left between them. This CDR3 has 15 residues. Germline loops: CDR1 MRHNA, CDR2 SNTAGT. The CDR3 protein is CANLGHRGTWETQYF. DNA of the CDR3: TGTGCCAACCTCGGTCATCGGGGTACGTGGGAGACCCAGTACTTC.

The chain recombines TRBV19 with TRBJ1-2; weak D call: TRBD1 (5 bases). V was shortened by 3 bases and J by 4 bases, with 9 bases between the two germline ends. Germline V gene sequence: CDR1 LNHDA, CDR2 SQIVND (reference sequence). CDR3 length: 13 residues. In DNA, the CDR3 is TGTGCCAGTAGTATCCTCGACAGCTATGGCTACACCTTC. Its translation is CASSILDSYGYTF.

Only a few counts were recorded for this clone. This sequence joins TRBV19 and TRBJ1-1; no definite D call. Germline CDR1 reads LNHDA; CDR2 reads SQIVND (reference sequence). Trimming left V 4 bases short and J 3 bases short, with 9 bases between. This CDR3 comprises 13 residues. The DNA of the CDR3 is TGTGCCAGTAGTAGTCAGAGGGACACTGAAGCTTTCTTT. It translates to CASSSQRDTEAFF.

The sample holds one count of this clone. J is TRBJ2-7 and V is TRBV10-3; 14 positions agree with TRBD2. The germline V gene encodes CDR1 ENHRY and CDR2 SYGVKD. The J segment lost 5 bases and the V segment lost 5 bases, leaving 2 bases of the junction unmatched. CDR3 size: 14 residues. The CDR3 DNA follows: TGTGCCATCAGTCCGGGACTAGCGGGGGACGAGCAGTACTTC. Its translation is CAISPGLAGDEQYF.

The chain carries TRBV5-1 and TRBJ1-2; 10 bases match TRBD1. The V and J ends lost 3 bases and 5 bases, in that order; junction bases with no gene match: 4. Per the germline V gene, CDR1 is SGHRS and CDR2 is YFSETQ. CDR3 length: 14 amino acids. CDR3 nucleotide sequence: TGCGCCAGCAGCTCAGGGACAGGGGTATATGGCTACACCTTC. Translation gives CASSSGTGVYGYTF.

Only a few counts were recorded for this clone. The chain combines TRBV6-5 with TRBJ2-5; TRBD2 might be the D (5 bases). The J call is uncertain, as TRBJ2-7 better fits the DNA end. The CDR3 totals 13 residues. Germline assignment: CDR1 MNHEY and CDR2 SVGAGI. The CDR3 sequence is CASSYRGVGEQYF. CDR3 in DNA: TGTGCCAGCAGTTACCGGGGTGTAGGCGAGCAGTACTTC.

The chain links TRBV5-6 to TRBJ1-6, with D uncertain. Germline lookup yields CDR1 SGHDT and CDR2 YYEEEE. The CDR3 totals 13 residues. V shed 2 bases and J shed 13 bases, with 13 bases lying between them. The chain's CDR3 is CASSFSQIGPLHF. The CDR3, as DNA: TGTGCCAGCAGCTTTTCCCAGATCGGGCCCCTCCACTTT.

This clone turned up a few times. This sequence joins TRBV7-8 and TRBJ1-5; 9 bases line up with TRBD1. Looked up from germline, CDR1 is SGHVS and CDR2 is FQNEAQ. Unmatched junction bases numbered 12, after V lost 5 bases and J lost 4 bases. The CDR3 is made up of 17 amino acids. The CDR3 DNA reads TGTGCCAGCAGCGTCACAGGGGGCGCGTCCCCAAATCAGCCCCAGCATTTT. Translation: CASSVTGGASPNQPQHF.

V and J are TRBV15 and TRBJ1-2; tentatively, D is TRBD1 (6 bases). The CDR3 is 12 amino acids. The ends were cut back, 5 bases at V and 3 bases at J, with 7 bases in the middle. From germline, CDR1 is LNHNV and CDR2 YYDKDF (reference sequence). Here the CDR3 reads CATSPGDYGYTF. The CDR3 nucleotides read TGTGCCACCAGCCCAGGGGACTATGGCTACACCTTC. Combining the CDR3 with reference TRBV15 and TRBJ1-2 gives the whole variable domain DAMVIQNPRYQVTQFGKPVTLSCSQTLNHNVMYWYQQKSSQAPKLLFHYYDKDFNNEADTPDNFQSRRPNTSFCFLDIRSPGLGDTAMYLCATSPGDYGYTFGSGTRLTVV.

The CDR3 DNA is TGTGCCAGCAGTGAAGAACTAGTAACCTACAATGAGCAGTTCTTC. This gives the protein CASSEELVTYNEQFF. This chain uses TRBV2 with TRBJ2-1; D perhaps matches TRBD2 (5 bases). Germline CDR1 is SNHLY and CDR2 is FYNNEI. The ends were cut back, 1 base at V and 2 bases at J, with 9 bases in the middle. The CDR3 totals 15 residues.